This T cell receptor (beta chain) was captured in a study of T cell responses to AZD1222 COVID-19 vaccine. Points from the study as a whole: Among spike-specific TCRs, nearly half reportedly target unmutated variant regions. The number of AZD1222 recipients seropositive at baseline was only six. Most donors were white British and more were female, and clonal diversity was possibly underestimated.

TCRdb's table, derived via immunoSEQ multiplex PCR, lists solely in-frame clones and lacks some. The sample records some 120,000 clones, around nine tenths being singletons. Points on this clone: Its antigen is not known.

Per the germline V gene, CDR1 is SGHAT and CDR2 is FQNNGV. V dropped 7 bases and J dropped 0 bases, with 19 bases sitting between them. CDR3 length equals 17 residues. The material sequenced was peripheral blood, taken on day 0 of AZD1222 vaccination. This chain joins TRBV11-2 and TRBJ1-3; D is possibly TRBD1 (5 bases). The TCR comes from an adult in good health. The CDR3 DNA reads TGTGCCAGCAACTCCCTGGGGCGGGAGAGCTCTGGAAACACCATATATTTT. It translates to CASNSLGRESSGNTIYF.